This TCR beta chain was identified during a study of shared clonotypes between healthy human individuals. As for the study in general: Two female and a few male donors aged 18 to 49 were enrolled. Study-level points and caveats: Sequencing depth was expected to influence donor clonotype sharing. Represented genetic and exposure-history diversity was restricted by having few donors.

Of note for this clone: The target antigen is unknown.

Original methodology: For the immunoSEQ data, sequences were junction-only without quality scores, so filtering differed. The method was immunoSEQ multiplex PCR; TCRdb's version includes in-frame clones alone and lacks a portion of them. V, J and clone size were drawn from that table, and D and trimming were deduced from the DNA. Of approximately 500,000 clones listed, about 80% are singletons. The origin of this receptor is a woman between 35 and 50 years old in good health. Some clones in this sample may be carry-over from other donors' samples. What was sequenced was PBMCs.

Written as DNA, the CDR3 is TGTGCCAGCAGTGAAATACTGGTGGGGGCCGCAGATACGCAGTATTTT. Translation gives CASSEILVGAADTQYF. The gene calls are TRBV6-1 and TRBJ2-3, with D perhaps matching TRBD1 (6 bases). The CDR3 is 16 amino acids. CDR1 MNHNS and CDR2 SASEGT come from the germline V gene. The V and J ends lost 2 bases and 4 bases respectively, with 16 bases between them.